Sequencing of this T cell receptor beta chain was carried out in a study of Graves' ophthalmopathy and Graves' hyperthyroidism. Whole-study results and caveats: Thyroid clonotypes that were expanded above 0.001 frequency mostly also appeared in blood.

This CDR3 is built from 17 residues. The germline V gene has CDR1 SGHKS and CDR2 YYEKEE (reference sequence). With 3 bases removed from V and 7 bases from J, the gap between germline ends came to 23 bases. Amplified TCR beta CDR3 regions were obtained using RNA transcripts as template. First-round RT-PCR relied on HTBI primers, and a second-round multiplex PCR came next. TCRdb redid the calling of the multiplex PCR reads with MiXCR, one entry per CDR3 protein. Here the sample spans about 400,000 distinct CDR3 sequences, around 20% being singletons. This clonotype has a count of ten or more. The antigen remains unidentified.

This TCR was sampled from a woman aged 18-29 years with Graves' ophthalmopathy. Sequencing used peripheral blood. The V call is TRBV5-5, the J call TRBJ1-3; perhaps TRBD1 as D (6 bases). CDR3 coding DNA: TGTGCCAGCAGCTCGGGACACTCCGGAATGACAGTGAACACCATATATTTT. Protein product: CASSSGHSGMTVNTIYF.